A single sample is the source of the 2 T cell receptor beta chains below, sequenced in a study of early T cells in non-severe SARS-CoV-2 infection. Each CDR3 protein gets one entry after TCRdb re-called the 5' RACE reads with MiXCR. The table shows 80,000 to 95,000 distinct CDR3 sequences, with approximately 15% occurring only once. The sample consisted of whole blood, taken at baseline. The source of these receptors is an adult who was a healthcare worker with PCR-confirmed SARS-CoV-2 infection or an uninfected control (not recorded which).

This clonotype was detected ten times or more. This chain links TRBV7-9 with TRBJ2-7; D is perhaps TRBD2 (6 bases). The CDR3 runs 15 residues. Germline V gene sequence: CDR1 SEHNR, CDR2 FQNEAQ (reference sequence). Between the trimmed V and J ends, which lost 5 bases and 4 bases, there was a span of 18 bases. The CDR3 coding sequence is TGTGCCAGCAGCCCATCGGGGGTCGACAGATACGAGCAGTACTTC. It yields the protein CASSPSGVDRYEQYF. Full variable domain (outside the CDR3, taken from reference TRBV7-9 and TRBJ2-7): DTGVSQNPRHKITKRGQNVTFRCDPISEHNRLYWYRQTLGQGPEFLTYFQNEAQLEKSRLLSDRFSAERPKGSFSTLEIQRTEQGDSAMYLCASSPSGVDRYEQYFGPGTRLTVT.

This clonotype has a handful of counts. The V and J genes are TRBV3-1 and TRBJ2-1, with 13 bases aligning to TRBD2. V lost 4 bases and J lost 9; bases outside the gene matches: 6. Per germline, CDR1 LGHDT and CDR2 YNNKEL (reference sequence). This CDR3 region has 15 residues. The CDR3 loop is CASSPGLAGAVEQFF. CDR3 in DNA: TGTGCCAGCAGCCCCGGACTAGCGGGAGCGGTTGAGCAGTTCTTC.